This T cell receptor beta chain was recovered during a study of CD8 T cells in Susac syndrome. RNA totalling roughly 0.45 to 1 ug underwent reverse transcription with random hexamers. TCRdb re-derived calls from the immunoSEQ multiplex PCR reads in MiXCR, one entry per CDR3 protein. Among approximately 150,000 distinct CDR3 sequences, 85% to 95% were seen once, and the ten largest hold 0.11%. The sample consisted of CD4+ T cells from PBMCs. The receptor's source is a human donor with multiple sclerosis.

CDR3 region: CSAASGRAVTDTQYF. The CDR3 DNA sequence: TGCAGTGCTGCTAGCGGGAGGGCCGTGACAGATACGCAGTATTTT. The chain has TRBV20-1 and TRBJ2-3, with 12 bases that match TRBD2. The CDR3 has 15 residues. Trimming took 5 bases from V and 3 from J; bases not matched to a gene: 6. In germline, CDR1 is DFQATT, CDR2 SNEGSKA (reference sequence).